This T cell receptor (beta chain) was recovered during a study of control samples from healthy donors and cancer patients. V dropped 3 bases and J dropped 2; count of bases not matched to a gene: 5. There are 16 residues in the CDR3. CDR1 and CDR2 (germline): KGHSH, LQKENI. Method: immunoSEQ multiplex PCR; TCRdb's copy keeps in-frame clones and lacks some. This table holds around 200,000 clones, 80% to 95% found once. This chain uses TRBV18 with TRBJ2-1; 9 bases align to TRBD2. The receptor comes from a man aged 18-30 years in good health. The material sequenced was blood. CDR3 sequence: CASSPLAGATYNEQFF. CDR3 in DNA: TGTGCCAGCTCACCGTTAGCGGGGGCTACCTACAATGAGCAGTTCTTC.